Sequencing of this T cell receptor beta chain was carried out in a study of T-cell reconstitution after alpha-beta-depleted transplantation in children. In its sample, this clonotype was seen a few times. As yet, its antigen is unknown. Notes on the study in general: Roughly two months post-transplant, alpha-beta T cells reportedly originated from several hundred graft clones that had expanded. Surviving recipient T cells and thymic progenitors underlay high day-60 TCRbeta diversity in some patients. One year post-transplant, T-cell counts and diversity were largely derived from T cells produced anew.

Preparing the TCRbeta library involved the use of unique molecular identifiers. TCRdb called the PCR reads again in MiXCR, with one record for every CDR3 protein. The data show hundreds of thousands of distinct CDR3 sequences, over 10% seen once. V lost 2 bases and J lost 1; bases outside the gene matches: 6. This CDR3 has 15 amino acids. The germline gives CDR1 DFQATT, CDR2 SNEGSKA (reference sequence). This chain links TRBV20-1 with TRBJ2-3; 7 bases fit TRBD2. The clonotype comes from a girl aged 2 to 9 with congenital amegakaryocytic thrombocytopenia, due to receive a stem cell transplant. Sequencing was performed on PBMCs, taken before TCRalphabeta/CD19-depleted stem cell transplant. CDR3 sequence (DNA): TGCAGTGCTAGATCCCTGGCGGGGGGCACAGATACGCAGTATTTT. Translation gives CSARSLAGGTDTQYF.